The 14 T cell receptor beta chains below were found in one sample sequenced in a study of T cells after yellow fever vaccination. Each CDR3 protein gets one entry after TCRdb re-called the 5' RACE reads with MiXCR. The sample yields 45,000 to 65,000 distinct CDR3 sequences, about 6.3% seen once. Material: CD8+ T cells not binding an NS4B(214-222) dextramer, sorted from PBMCs, obtained approximately 47 days after the first yellow fever vaccination. These receptor sequences come from a man in his late teens or twenties who received the YFV17D yellow fever vaccine.

In its sample, this clonotype was seen a few times. The CDR3 reads CASSLWGQHSDGYTF. CDR3 coding DNA: TGTGCCAGCAGCTTATGGGGACAGCATAGCGATGGCTACACCTTC. This chain joins TRBV13 and TRBJ1-2, with TRBD1 matching 7 bases. V was clipped by 2 bases and J by 6 bases; unmatched bases: 9. CDR3 length: 15 residues. Germline CDR1 is PRHDT and CDR2 is FYEKMQ (reference sequence).

The sample holds many counts of this clonotype. The gene calls are TRBV4-1 and TRBJ2-7; TRBD1 or TRBD2 may be the D gene (6 bases each). Germline CDR1 MGHRA, CDR2 YSYEKL. This CDR3 is built from 19 residues. The ends were cut back, 1 base at V and 1 base at J, with 23 bases in the middle. The DNA of the CDR3 is TGCGCCAGCAGCCAAGGAGGGTCGGGGGCAGGTGGGCTGTCCTACGAGCAGTACTTC. Translated, it gives CASSQGGSGAGGLSYEQYF.

This clonotype was found a few times. The V and J genes are TRBV6-2 or TRBV6-3 and TRBJ1-1; D remains unclear. The germline V gene has CDR1 MNHEY and CDR2 SVGEGT. The CDR3 runs to 14 residues. Trimming shortened V by 2 bases and J by 4 bases, and 11 bases separated the two germline ends. The CDR3 here is CASSYVGLFTEAFF. The CDR3 DNA is TGTGCCAGCAGTTACGTCGGGCTATTCACTGAAGCTTTCTTT.

Only a few counts were recorded for this clonotype. The chain combines TRBV29-1 with TRBJ2-7; 8 bases line up with TRBD1. The junction had 16 bases not matched to a gene; V was cut back by 4 bases and J by 5 bases. Germline lookup yields CDR1 SQVTM and CDR2 ANQGSEA. This CDR3 spans 16 amino acids. The DNA of the CDR3 is TGCAGCGTTGGGAGAGCGACAGGGGATGTGGTCCACGAGCAGTACGTC. Encoded protein: CSVGRATGDVVHEQYV.

A word on this clonotype: A much larger clone lies a single base off, so this may be a read error. DNA of the CDR3: TGCAGCGTTGATCAGTGTGAGACCCAGTACTTC. This gives the protein CSVDQCETQYF. V gene TRBV29-1 combines with J gene TRBJ2-5, with D uncertain. Germline V CDR1 and CDR2: SQVTM, ANQGSEA. The length of the CDR3 is 11 residues. The V gene lost 3 bases and the J gene lost 5 bases, with 7 bases spanning the gap.

This chain joins TRBV5-8 and TRBJ1-1, with D possibly matching TRBD1 (6 bases). The length of the CDR3 is 14 residues. V lost 0 bases, J lost 11 bases, and 17 bases lay in between. The germline V gene encodes CDR1 SGHTS and CDR2 YDEGEE. The DNA of the CDR3 is TGTGCCAGCAGCTTGGGATGGGACAAAAAGGCGGCTTTCTTT. Encoded protein: CASSLGWDKKAAFF. Filled out from reference TRBV5-8 and TRBJ1-1, the complete variable domain reads EAGVTQSPTHLIKTRGQQATLRCSPISGHTSVYWYQQALGLGLQFLLWYDEGEERNRGNFPPRFSGRQFPNYSSELNVNALELEDSALYLCASSLGWDKKAAFFGQGTRLTVV.

This clonotype was found a few times. This chain joins TRBV6-5 and TRBJ1-2; no reliable D call. There are 17 residues in the CDR3. Trimming took off 0 bases at V and 8 bases at J, with 22 bases between the two ends. Germline CDR1 reads MNHEY; CDR2 reads SVGAGI. In DNA form, the CDR3 reads TGTGCCAGCAGTTACTCGATAGCAGGCGCCTTAGCGGGGGGCTACACCTTC. It specifies CASSYSIAGALAGGYTF.

This clonotype was seen ten or more times. This chain joins TRBV20-1 and TRBJ2-2; D is ambiguous. From germline, CDR1 is DFQATT and CDR2 SNEGSKA (reference sequence). V lost 3 bases to trimming and J lost 0 bases, with 8 bases between them. The CDR3 consists of 14 residues. The CDR3 reads CSARTDPNTGELFF. The CDR3, as DNA: TGCAGTGCTAGGACCGATCCGAACACCGGGGAGCTGTTTTTT.

This clonotype was counted many times. The chain links TRBV7-9 to TRBJ2-1, with TRBD2 identical over 13 bases. The CDR3 spans 15 residues. Trimming took 5 bases from V and 10 from J; bases not matched to a gene: 8. CDR1 and CDR2 (germline): SEHNR, FQNEAQ (reference sequence). The CDR3 protein is CASSPAVTSGGEQFF. CDR3 coding DNA: TGTGCCAGCAGCCCAGCGGTGACTAGCGGGGGGGAGCAGTTCTTC.

This clonotype was recorded at least ten times. For the CDR3, the DNA is TGTGCCATCAGCTTACAAGTAGCGGGGGGGCCAAATGAGCAGTTCTTC. This translates into CAISLQVAGGPNEQFF. The V call is TRBV10-3, the J call TRBJ2-1; 11 bases fit TRBD2. V lost 6 bases, J lost 7 bases, and 11 bases stayed unmatched. Germline CDR1 is ENHRY and CDR2 is SYGVKD. The CDR3 totals 16 residues.

There are a few counts of this clonotype. In nucleotides, the CDR3 is TGTGCCACCAGTGATGCCCGGGACAGTACCATTCAGTACTTC. Protein: CATSDARDSTIQYF. J is TRBJ2-4 and V is TRBV24-1, with 7 bases aligning to TRBD1. Germline V gene lookup returns CDR1 KGHDR and CDR2 SFDVKD. There are 14 residues in the CDR3. Germline trimming cut 3 bases from V and 9 bases from J; bases unmatched to any gene: 7.

This clonotype was observed many times. V usage is TRBV4-2 and J usage is TRBJ2-1; the D call may be TRBD1 or TRBD2 (6 bases each). The CDR3 sequence is 12 residues long. V was cut by 1 base and J by 10 bases, with 8 bases left in between. CDR1 and CDR2 (germline): LGHNA, YNFKEQ. CDR3 DNA sequence: TGTGCCAGCAGCCAAGGGGGGGCAGAGCAGTTCTTC. Translation: CASSQGGAEQFF.

This clonotype was picked up a small number of times. The V and J genes are TRBV5-1 and TRBJ2-1, with 12 bases that match TRBD2. The CDR3 totals 14 residues. Germline V lookup: CDR1 SGHRS, CDR2 YFSETQ. Germline trimming cut 4 bases from V and 6 bases from J; bases unmatched to any gene: 2. This CDR3 is CASSAGLAGNEQFF. DNA for the CDR3: TGCGCCAGCAGCGCGGGACTAGCGGGCAATGAGCAGTTCTTC.

The genes are TRBV6-1 and TRBJ1-1, with D unresolved. V lost 4 bases to trimming and J lost 1 base, with 7 bases between them. This CDR3 comprises 13 residues. Germline CDR1 is MNHNS and CDR2 is SASEGT. The CDR3 spells CASSAPPNTEAFF. CDR3 DNA sequence: TGTGCCAGCAGTGCTCCGCCGAACACTGAAGCTTTCTTT.